Below, 25 T cell receptor beta chains from the same sample are listed, as sequenced in a study of regulatory T cells in long-lasting Graves disease. Building the TCR beta libraries relied on iRepertoire HTBI primers, and CDR3 regions underwent Arm-PCR. TCRdb re-analysed the multiplex PCR reads in MiXCR, keeping a single row per CDR3 protein. The table includes 700,000 or so distinct CDR3 sequences, 30% detected once. Indicated time point: persistent/refractory GD, antithyroid drugs over 5 years with positive TRAb. Generation of the TCR library employed RNA extracted from PBMCs. The sequenced sample was peripheral blood mononuclear cells (PBMCs), obtained when the disease was refractory, from a patient treated with antithyroid drugs. The receptor source for this set is a female donor with Graves disease.

This clonotype was detected only a few times. V gene TRBV19 combines with J gene TRBJ2-1; D is undetermined. The CDR3 has 12 amino acids. V was shortened by 0 bases and J by 7 bases, with 4 bases between the two germline ends. Per the germline V gene, CDR1 is LNHDA and CDR2 is SQIVND (reference sequence). CDR3 DNA: TGTGCCAGTAGTATAGAAGTGAATGAGCAGTTCTTC. Protein sequence: CASSIEVNEQFF.

This clonotype was detected only a few times. The chain joins TRBV20-1 to TRBJ2-2, with 10 nucleotides matching TRBD2. Germline V gives CDR1 DFQATT, CDR2 SNEGSKA (reference sequence). This CDR3 has 18 amino acids. Germline trimming cut 0 bases from V and 5 bases from J; bases unmatched to any gene: 12. The CDR3 DNA reads as TGCAGTGCTAGAGATGAAGCAGCGGGAGGGCCATGGACCGGGGAGCTGTTTTTT. Its protein product is CSARDEAAGGPWTGELFF.

This clonotype was recorded many times. This chain uses TRBV2 with TRBJ1-2; D is unresolved. Germline V gives CDR1 SNHLY, CDR2 FYNNEI. The V end was cut by 3 bases, the J end by 2 bases, with 7 bases between. CDR3 length: 13 amino acids. DNA of the CDR3: TGTGCCAGCAGTGATACACAGAACTATGGCTACACCTTC. Its protein is CASSDTQNYGYTF.

The V call is TRBV9, the J call TRBJ2-5; the D gene is possibly TRBD2 (5 bases). This CDR3 region has 15 residues. V shed 0 bases and J shed 4 bases, with 13 bases lying between them. Germline values: CDR1 SGDLS, CDR2 YYNGEE. The CDR3 DNA follows: TGTGCCAGCAGCGTAGAAGAGGGCTTTACAGAGACCCAGTACTTC. Translated, it gives CASSVEEGFTETQYF.

This clonotype was picked up many times. This chain connects TRBV27 to TRBJ1-6; no definite D call. Germline assignment: CDR1 MNHEY and CDR2 SMNVEV (reference sequence). The CDR3 loop spans 13 amino acids. Trimming left V 3 bases short and J 7 bases short, with 7 bases between. CDR3 sequence (DNA): TGTGCCAGCAGTTTTGTCAGAAATTCACCCCTCCACTTT. Its translation is CASSFVRNSPLHF.

V is TRBV28 and J is TRBJ1-1, with D possibly TRBD1 on 6 matching bases. V was trimmed by 7 bases and J by 1 base, leaving 19 bases between them. CDR1 and CDR2 (germline): MDHEN, SYDVKM. CDR3 size: 16 residues. CDR3 loop: CASIKLLPGQNTEAFF. The CDR3 bases are TGTGCCAGCATTAAGCTCCTTCCGGGACAGAACACTGAAGCTTTCTTT.

This clonotype was picked up many times. J is TRBJ1-1 and V is TRBV28, with a weak D call TRBD1 (5 bases). Germline CDR1 reads MDHEN; CDR2 reads SYDVKM. The germline V and J ends were trimmed by 7 bases and 0 bases, with 9 bases remaining between them. This CDR3 spans 13 amino acids. The CDR3 sequence is CASILRVNTEAFF. The CDR3 nucleotides are TGTGCCAGCATTCTCAGGGTGAACACTGAAGCTTTCTTT.

V usage is TRBV19 and J usage is TRBJ1-1; tentatively, D is TRBD1 (5 bases). The CDR3 consists of 15 residues. CDR1 and CDR2 from the germline V gene are LNHDA and SQIVND (reference sequence). The V and J ends lost 4 bases and 0 bases respectively, with 12 bases between them. In DNA, the CDR3 is TGTGCCAGTAGTACCGGGGCGGGAATGAACACTGAAGCTTTCTTT. Its protein is CASSTGAGMNTEAFF.

This chain joins TRBV20-1 and TRBJ1-2; D might be TRBD1 (5 bases). The V end was cut by 6 bases, the J end by 7 bases, with 18 bases between. Germline loops: CDR1 DFQATT, CDR2 SNEGSKA (reference sequence). CDR3 length: 13 residues. The CDR3 region is CSAQGIRGGGYTF. As DNA, the CDR3 is TGCAGTGCCCAGGGTATCCGGGGTGGTGGCTACACCTTC.

V gene TRBV12-3 or TRBV12-4 combines with J gene TRBJ1-2; D might be TRBD1 (5 bases). The CDR3 is made up of 15 amino acids. The V gene lost 3 bases and the J gene lost 4 bases, with 15 bases spanning the gap. CDR3 sequence: CASSLGRVFGYGYTF. CDR3 bases: TGTGCCAGCAGTTTGGGCAGGGTTTTCGGCTATGGCTACACCTTC.

The gene calls are TRBV28 and TRBJ2-3; weak D call: TRBD2 (6 bases). Germline V lookup: CDR1 MDHEN, CDR2 SYDVKM. The CDR3 is 16 amino acids. V was trimmed by 3 bases and J by 0 bases, leaving 13 bases between them. The CDR3 protein is CASSFVGSGSTDTQYF. The DNA for the CDR3 is TGTGCCAGCAGTTTCGTCGGTAGCGGAAGCACAGATACGCAGTATTTT.

The genes are TRBV5-1 and TRBJ1-4; 8 bases are shared with TRBD1. The CDR3 sequence is 14 residues long. Per germline, CDR1 SGHRS and CDR2 YFSETQ. With V trimmed by 0 bases and J by 10 bases, 5 bases remained unmatched. CDR3 sequence (DNA): TGCGCCAGCAGCTTGGTCGACAGGGGTAGAAAACTGTTTTTT. Its translation is CASSLVDRGRKLFF. Drawing the rest from reference TRBV5-1 and TRBJ1-4, the complete variable domain is KAGVTQTPRYLIKTRGQQVTLSCSPISGHRSVSWYQQTPGQGLQFLFEYFSETQRNKGNFPGRFSGRQFSNSRSEMNVSTLELGDSALYLCASSLVDRGRKLFFGSGTQLSVL.

Only a few counts were recorded for this clonotype. The CDR3 region has the DNA TGTGCCAGTCGAAGAATGGGAGGTGGGGTAAGCAATCAGCCCCAGCATTTT. Its translation is CASRRMGGGVSNQPQHF. This rearrangement joins TRBV19 to TRBJ1-5; no definite D call. Germline V gene lookup returns CDR1 LNHDA and CDR2 SQIVND (reference sequence). CDR3 length equals 17 residues. V lost 8 bases, J lost 1 base, and 21 bases lay in between. The whole variable domain, remainder taken from reference TRBV19 and TRBJ1-5, is DGGITQSPKYLFRKEGQNVTLSCEQNLNHDAMYWYRQDPGQGLRLIYYSQIVNDFQKGDIAEGYSVSREKKESFPLTVTSAQKNPTAFYLCASRRMGGGVSNQPQHFGDGTRLSIL.

This clonotype was seen a few times. The genes are TRBV29-1 and TRBJ1-3; D not certain. This CDR3 has 16 amino acids. V gave up 4 bases and J gave up 2 bases, with 18 bases separating them. Germline V lookup: CDR1 SQVTM, CDR2 ANQGSEA. CDR3 sequence: CSVVWANALTGNTIYF. As DNA, the CDR3 is TGCAGCGTTGTATGGGCCAATGCGCTCACTGGAAACACCATATATTTT.

The CDR3 sequence: CASSLVSVGTPNTEAFF. CDR3 DNA sequence: TGCGCCAGCAGCTTGGTTTCGGTCGGCACCCCGAACACTGAAGCTTTCTTT. The rearrangement links TRBV5-1 to TRBJ1-1; D is undetermined. Germline V gene sequence: CDR1 SGHRS, CDR2 YFSETQ. The CDR3 is 17 residues long. V was clipped by 0 bases and J by 1 base, with 16 bases between them.

This clonotype occurred a few times. The rearrangement links TRBV3-1 to TRBJ2-5, with D unresolved. Germline V gene lookup returns CDR1 LGHDT and CDR2 YNNKEL (reference sequence). Trimming shortened V by 0 bases and J by 5 bases, and 4 bases separated the two germline ends. This CDR3 has 12 amino acids. For the CDR3, the DNA is TGTGCCAGCAGCCAAGACCCTGAGACCCAGTACTTC. Its translation is CASSQDPETQYF.

With regard to this clonotype: Given the absence of the conserved phenylalanine or tryptophan at the CDR3 end, a read error is likely. The rearrangement uses TRBV2 and TRBJ1-1; perhaps TRBD1 as D (5 bases). This CDR3 is 15 amino acids long. V was pared by 3 bases and J by 4 bases, with 15 bases between. Germline V gives CDR1 SNHLY, CDR2 FYNNEI. The CDR3 coding sequence is TGTGCCAGCAGTGAGCCTAGGGGAGGGACCACTGAAGCTTTCCTT. Its protein is CASSEPRGGTTEAFL.

This clonotype showed up many times. This chain joins TRBV2 and TRBJ2-7, with no clear D. This CDR3 is built from 15 residues. Trimming removed 7 bases from V and 2 bases from J, with 18 bases in between. The germline CDR1 and CDR2 sequences are SNHLY and FYNNEI. CDR3 DNA sequence: TGTGCCAGCACGCTCAGCCGGCGGATGACCTACGAGCAGTACTTC. This sequence encodes CASTLSRRMTYEQYF.

This clonotype was picked up a small number of times. The chain employs TRBV3-1 and TRBJ1-2; D gene unclear. CDR1 LGHDT and CDR2 YNNKEL come from the germline V gene (reference sequence). CDR3 length: 12 amino acids. V shed 3 bases and J shed 4 bases, with 6 bases lying between them. As DNA, the CDR3 is TGTGCCAGCAGCCAGCCCCCCTATGGCTACACCTTC. It yields the protein CASSQPPYGYTF.

The chain links TRBV12-3 or TRBV12-4 to TRBJ1-1, with D possibly matching TRBD1 (5 bases). The V end was cut by 10 bases, the J end by 1 base, with 13 bases between. CDR3 length: 13 amino acids. CDR3 sequence: CAIPSRENTEAFF. In nucleotides, the CDR3 is TGTGCCATCCCCTCCAGGGAGAACACTGAAGCTTTCTTT.

This chain's CDR3 is CASSPSESSGNTIYF. The CDR3 DNA follows: TGTGCCAGCAGCCCCAGCGAGAGCTCTGGAAACACCATATATTTT. The chain couples TRBV7-7 to TRBJ1-3, with D hard to call. CDR1 and CDR2 from the germline V gene are SSHAT and FNYEAQ (reference sequence). The CDR3 runs to 15 residues. The ends were cut back, 5 bases at V and 0 bases at J, with 11 bases in the middle.

In DNA form, the CDR3 reads TGTGCCAGCAGGCAACTAGCGGGAGGGCCTTTGTACTTC. Translation gives CASRQLAGGPLYF. This chain joins TRBV6-1 and TRBJ2-4; 13 positions agree with TRBD2. Losses at the gene ends were 6 bases for V and 15 bases for J; bases not matched to a gene: 8. CDR3 size: 13 residues. From germline, CDR1 is MNHNS and CDR2 SASEGT.

Details on this clonotype: As the CDR3 is not closed by the conserved phenylalanine or tryptophan, this likely results from a read error. V and J are TRBV11-1 and TRBJ2-5; D call uncertain. Trimming shortened V by 6 bases and J by 1 base, and 15 bases separated the two germline ends. The CDR3 extends over 15 amino acids. Germline V gene sequence: CDR1 SGHAT, CDR2 FQDESV (reference sequence). CDR3 DNA: TGTGCCAGCAGGTACGGTAGAGGAGCCCAAGAGACCCAGTACCTC. This sequence encodes CASRYGRGAQETQYL.

The chain carries TRBV27 and TRBJ1-1; 7 positions match TRBD1. The CDR3 sequence is 14 residues long. Trimming at V came to 5 bases and at J to 4 bases, leaving 7 bases not matched to a gene. CDR1 MNHEY and CDR2 SMNVEV come from the germline V gene (reference sequence). The CDR3 DNA is TGTGCCAGCAGTGTACAGACAGGGTCCACTGAAGCTTTCTTT. This encodes CASSVQTGSTEAFF.

This clonotype occurred many times. This sequence joins TRBV2 and TRBJ1-5; the D gene is possibly TRBD1 (5 bases). The CDR3 sequence is 14 residues long. Trimming removed 5 bases at V and 3 bases at J, with 11 bases between. Germline loops: CDR1 SNHLY, CDR2 FYNNEI. CDR3 in DNA: TGTGCCAGCAGTCCGGGACCGACCAATCAGCCCCAGCATTTT. It is translated as CASSPGPTNQPQHF.